This passage covers 29 T cell receptor beta chains from one sample sequenced in a study of tumor-infiltrating lymphocytes in primary liver carcinoma. Co-extraction of both nucleic acids (RNA and DNA) used about 17-33 mg of unsorted bulk tissue. From around 500 ng of total RNA, TCR beta-specific cDNA was reverse-transcribed using a constant-region primer. Libraries for TCR beta were built through three nested multiplex PCR rounds, which together made up a slightly modified ARM-PCR procedure. The two initial PCR rounds, around 10 cycles each, used TRBV1-TRBV30 forward and C-beta reverse primers. TCRdb itself ran the multiplex PCR reads through MiXCR, one entry per CDR3 protein. The sample carries just under 55,000 distinct CDR3 sequences, about 68% recorded once. Specimen: liver tumor tissue from sampling region 2. The subset here: tumor region T2, inferior pole. These receptors were taken from a man aged 35-49 years with primary liver carcinoma and hepatitis B virus infection.

The CDR3 reads CASSVTGTTEAFF. The CDR3 bases are TGTGCCAGTAGTGTGACAGGGACCACTGAAGCTTTCTTT. This chain joins TRBV19 and TRBJ1-1, with 7 bases lining up with TRBD1. Germline V lookup: CDR1 LNHDA, CDR2 SQIVND (reference sequence). V shed 5 bases, J shed 4 bases, and the junction held 4 bases outside the gene matches. The CDR3 runs 13 residues.

This clonotype was observed a single time. At one boundary the junction diverges from the germline segment, which might be a read error. This chain links TRBV12-3 or TRBV12-4 with TRBJ2-2, with D possibly being TRBD2 (6 bases). The CDR3 extends over 15 amino acids. The CDR3 DNA is TGTGCCAGTTCCGGGACCAGCGGGTTCACCGAGGAGCTGTTTTTT. This translates into CASSGTSGFTEELFF.

The chain couples TRBV6-2 or TRBV6-3 to TRBJ1-5; maybe TRBD1 (6 bases). CDR3 length: 15 amino acids. Germline CDR1 MNHEY, CDR2 SVGEGT. The CDR3 DNA reads as TGTGTCAACAGTTACCGCTCAGGGGGCAATCAGCCCCAGCATTTT. Translating gives CVNSYRSGGNQPQHF.

This clonotype was detected only a few times. The chain recombines TRBV6-1 with TRBJ2-3; 8 bases are a match to TRBD2. This CDR3 region has 18 residues. Per the germline V gene, CDR1 is MNHNS and CDR2 is SASEGT. With V trimmed by 2 bases and J by 0 bases, 10 bases remained unmatched. The CDR3 nucleotides read TGTGCCAGCAGTGAACCGGCTAGCGGGCCGCATAGCACAGATACGCAGTATTTT. It is translated as CASSEPASGPHSTDTQYF.

On this clonotype itself: A much bigger clone sits one base away, suggesting this may be a read error. The chain employs TRBV6-5 and TRBJ2-7; TRBD2 matches 10 bases. This CDR3 comprises 17 residues. The germline V gene encodes CDR1 MNHEY and CDR2 SVGAGI. Trimming cost V 11 bases and J 4 bases; bases outside gene matches: 20. The CDR3 here is CAGNLLGLSGRPYEQYF. The CDR3 DNA reads as TGTGCCGGCAACCTCCTAGGGCTTAGCGGGAGGCCGTACGAGCAGTACTTC.

Comment on this clonotype: A much larger clone lies one base from this, so it may be a read error. The chain recombines TRBV30 with TRBJ2-1; 8 nucleotides align to TRBD2. CDR3 length: 16 residues. In germline, CDR1 is GTSNPN, CDR2 SVGIG (reference sequence). J was trimmed by 6 bases and V by 1 base; bases with no gene match: 11. CDR3 amino acids: CAWSGGGSGKCNEQFF. The CDR3, as DNA: TGTGCCTGGAGTGGGGGGGGTAGCGGGAAATGCAATGAGCAGTTCTTC.

V gene TRBV11-2 combines with J gene TRBJ2-5; 15 positions match TRBD2. Germline V lookup: CDR1 SGHAT, CDR2 FQNNGV. Losses at the gene ends were 3 bases for V and 5 bases for J; bases not matched to a gene: 10. The CDR3 spans 18 residues. This chain's CDR3 is CASSLGLAGLAGGETQYF. The CDR3 DNA sequence: TGTGCCAGCAGCTTGGGACTGGCGGGACTAGCGGGAGGTGAGACCCAGTACTTC.

With respect to this clonotype: Mismatch with germline at one junction end may stem from a read error. The chain combines TRBV10-3 with TRBJ2-1; D is undetermined. Germline CDR1 ENHRY, CDR2 SYGVKD. The CDR3 contains 12 residues. The CDR3 nucleotides are TGTGCCATCAGTGATGGGGTGAATGAACAGTTCTTC. Protein: CAISDGVNEQFF.

This clonotype was found many times. This rearrangement joins TRBV5-4 to TRBJ1-3; D unclear. Germline values: CDR1 SGHNT, CDR2 YYREEE (reference sequence). The V end was cut by 0 bases, the J end by 2 bases, with 9 bases between. This CDR3 region has 15 residues. The CDR3 DNA sequence: TGTGCCAGCAGCTTGGGGTCGGGTGCTGGAAACACCATATATTTT. It encodes CASSLGSGAGNTIYF. Drawing the rest from reference TRBV5-4 and TRBJ1-3, the complete variable domain is ETGVTQSPTHLIKTRGQQVTLRCSSQSGHNTVSWYQQALGQGPQFIFQYYREEENGRGNFPPRFSGLQFPNYSSELNVNALELDDSALYLCASSLGSGAGNTIYFGEGSWLTVV.

Details on this clonotype: This CDR3 is missing its conserved last phenylalanine or tryptophan, likely due to a read error. The chain combines TRBV14 with TRBJ2-1, with 10 nucleotides matching TRBD1. The CDR3 length is 12 residues. The V gene end was trimmed by 5 bases and the J gene end by 13 bases; junction bases not matched to a gene: 5. Germline CDR1 reads SGHDN; CDR2 reads FVKESK. The CDR3 DNA is TGTGCCAGCAGCTATGGACAGGGGGGCCAGTTCTTA. Translating it yields CASSYGQGGQFL.

Of note for this clonotype: At one end, the junction sequence differs from germline, possibly due to a read error. The gene calls are TRBV4-1 and TRBJ1-3; D possibly corresponds to TRBD1 (6 bases). This CDR3 contains 15 residues. Looked up from germline, CDR1 is MGHRA and CDR2 is YSYEKL. The CDR3 coding sequence is TGCGACAGCAGCCAAGCTTGGACAGCCGGAAACACCATATATTTT. This sequence encodes CDSSQAWTAGNTIYF.

This clonotype was counted many times. The chain joins TRBV5-6 to TRBJ2-2; 10 nucleotides align to TRBD2. This CDR3 is 15 amino acids long. From germline, CDR1 is SGHDT and CDR2 YYEEEE. The junction had 5 bases not matched to a gene; V was cut back by 5 bases and J by 4 bases. CDR3 coding DNA: TGTGCCAGCAGTGCTAGCGGGAGACCCACCGGGGAGCTGTTTTTT. Protein: CASSASGRPTGELFF.

Details on this clonotype: Mismatch with germline at one junction end may stem from a read error. This rearrangement joins TRBV29-1 to TRBJ2-1; 15 bases fit TRBD2. This CDR3 is built from 14 residues. CDR1 and CDR2 (germline): SQVTM, ANQGSEA. The CDR3 loop is CSPIRGLAGGEQFF. In DNA, the CDR3 is TGTAGCCCGATAAGGGGACTAGCGGGAGGAGAGCAGTTCTTC.

This clonotype was observed at least ten times. V gene TRBV6-5 combines with J gene TRBJ2-1, with 9 bases aligning to TRBD1. This CDR3 contains 15 residues. Germline V gene data show CDR1 as MNHEY and CDR2 as SVGAGI. V gave up 5 bases and J gave up 5 bases; unmatched junction bases: 7. The CDR3 nucleotides are TGTGCCAGCAGTGGGGGACAGGGTGAGGACAATGAGCAGTTCTTC. Translated: CASSGGQGEDNEQFF.

This clonotype was seen repeatedly, ten times or more. The chain has TRBV28 and TRBJ1-5; no clear D gene. V lost 7 bases and J 9 bases, leaving 13 bases between the germline ends. From germline, CDR1 is MDHEN and CDR2 SYDVKM. The CDR3 contains 12 residues. The CDR3 coding sequence is TGTGCCAGCAATAGCGAAGGGAGGCCCCAGCATTTT. As protein: CASNSEGRPQHF.

This chain uses TRBV7-8 with TRBJ1-1, with D perhaps TRBD1 (5 bases). V was cut by 10 bases and J by 5 bases, with 14 bases left in between. Germline V gives CDR1 SGHVS, CDR2 FQNEAQ. CDR3 length equals 12 residues. The CDR3 nucleotides are TGTGCCAACTCGAGGGGCGGTACTGAAGCTTTCTTT. Translation: CANSRGGTEAFF.

This clonotype has a single count. A read error is possible here, since a much larger clone lies one base away. This chain uses TRBV30 with TRBJ1-5, with D possibly matching TRBD1 (5 bases). Deletions cut 5 bases from V and 2 bases from J, with 22 bases between. The CDR3 runs to 17 residues. Germline V lookup: CDR1 GTSNPN, CDR2 SVGIG (reference sequence). This CDR3 is CAWGAVGANWGNQPQHF. Written as DNA, the CDR3 is TGTGCCTGGGGCGCCGTAGGGGCAAATTGGGGCAATCAGCCCCAGCATTTT.

A remark on this clonotype: One end of the junction is discordant with germline, which a read error may explain. The chain has TRBV6-1 and TRBJ1-5, with D maybe TRBD1 (5 bases). Per germline, CDR1 MNHNS and CDR2 SASEGT. This CDR3 is built from 15 residues. Written as DNA, the CDR3 is TGTGCCACCTTCTCTCAGGGAGGCAGCAATCGGCCCCAGCATTTC. It is translated as CATFSQGGSNRPQHF.

Comment on this clonotype: A read error may account for a junction end that differs from germline. This sequence joins TRBV29-1 and TRBJ2-2, with a tentative D call TRBD2 (5 bases). Germline V gene data show CDR1 as SQVTM and CDR2 as ANQGSEA. The CDR3 is 14 residues long. The CDR3 reads CSVGNSLRPGELLF. The CDR3 DNA follows: TGCAGCGTCGGGAACAGCTTGAGACCCGGGGAGCTGCTTTTT.

This clonotype occurred many times. The CDR3 bases are TGTGCCAGCAGTGTCGTCGCAGGGGGGGATAATCAGCCCCAGCATTTT. As protein: CASSVVAGGDNQPQHF. The chain couples TRBV6-1 to TRBJ1-5; 7 positions agree with TRBD1. Germline CDR1 reads MNHNS; CDR2 reads SASEGT. This CDR3 region has 16 residues. Unmatched junction bases numbered 10, after V lost 4 bases and J lost 4 bases.

Points on this clonotype: It is likely a read error, because the conserved phenylalanine at the end of the CDR3 is missing. The chain employs TRBV6-2 or TRBV6-3 and TRBJ2-1; 7 nucleotides align to TRBD2. V dropped 4 bases and J dropped 8; count of bases not matched to a gene: 11. The CDR3 has 15 residues. Germline loops: CDR1 MNHEY, CDR2 SVGEGT. CDR3 sequence (DNA): TGTGCCAGCAGTTCCTTAGCGGGTAGGTATGATGAGCAGTTCTAC. It yields the protein CASSSLAGRYDEQFY.

V and J are TRBV11-2 and TRBJ1-2, with D possibly matching TRBD1 (6 bases). Trimming shortened V by 0 bases and J by 10 bases, and 18 bases separated the two germline ends. The germline CDR1 and CDR2 sequences are SGHAT and FQNNGV. This CDR3 contains 15 residues. This CDR3 reads CASSLEGASGGDYTF. The CDR3 DNA reads TGTGCCAGCAGCTTAGAGGGGGCCAGTGGCGGTGACTACACCTTC.

The chain has TRBV12-3 or TRBV12-4 and TRBJ2-3; D is unclear. The CDR3 sequence is 14 residues long. V dropped 8 bases and J dropped 5 bases, with 17 bases sitting between them. DNA of the CDR3: TGTGCCAGCGGTGCCCTACACCACATAGATACGCAGTATTTT. Amino acids: CASGALHHIDTQYF.

As for this clonotype: It may be a read error: a sequence one base away is much more abundant. The gene calls are TRBV4-1 and TRBJ1-2; tentatively, D is TRBD1 (5 bases). The CDR3 extends over 16 amino acids. Looked up from germline, CDR1 is MGHRA and CDR2 is YSYEKL. The CDR3 reads CASSFERAGTNYGYIF. The CDR3 DNA reads as TGCGCCAGCAGCTTCGAGAGGGCAGGGACTAACTATGGCTACATCTTC.

Concerning this clonotype: The junction departs from germline at one end; a sequencing error may be responsible. The rearrangement uses TRBV4-1 and TRBJ2-7; 7 bases are a match to TRBD2. Looked up from germline, CDR1 is MGHRA and CDR2 is YSYEKL. This CDR3 contains 15 residues. CDR3 bases: TGCGCCAGCACCCAATTTAGGACAAGCCGGGGGGAGCATTACTTC. Translating it yields CASTQFRTSRGEHYF.

Regarding this clonotype: The junction and the germline gene differ at one end; a read error may be behind it. The chain is built from TRBV12-3 or TRBV12-4 and TRBJ1-4; no definite D call. The CDR3 spans 12 residues. The CDR3 sequence: CANTLGGERLFF. The CDR3 DNA sequence: TGTGCCAACACCCTAGGAGGAGAAAGACTGTTTTTT.

Notes on this clonotype: Without the conserved terminal phenylalanine or tryptophan, this CDR3 likely stems from a read error. The J gene is TRBJ2-3, the V gene TRBV29-1; unclear D gene. Germline V lookup: CDR1 SQVTM, CDR2 ANQGSEA. The length of the CDR3 is 14 residues. CDR3 DNA sequence: TGCAGCGTTGAAGCTAATTCCGGCACAGATATGCAGTATTTA. It encodes CSVEANSGTDMQYL.

On this clonotype itself: The junction does not match germline at one end; this may be a read error. This chain joins TRBV6-1 and TRBJ2-1; tentatively, D is TRBD1 (5 bases). There are 11 residues in the CDR3. Per germline, CDR1 MNHNS and CDR2 SASEGT. CDR3 DNA: TGTGGCAACAGCCTTCCGACAGAGCAGCTCTTC. Translating gives CGNSLPTEQLF.

A single count supports this clonotype. Germline is not matched at one junction end, which may reflect a read error. The chain links TRBV28 to TRBJ2-7; 9 bases fit TRBD1. The length of the CDR3 is 14 residues. Germline CDR1 reads MDHEN; CDR2 reads SYDVKM. Here the CDR3 reads CASSEGGQGYERYF. The CDR3 nucleotides are TGTGCCAGCAGCGAGGGGGGACAGGGCTACGAGCGGTACTTC.